The present T cell receptor (beta chain) was sequenced within a study of blood T cell repertoires in COVID-19. Patients at the Seattle site were enrolled during active infection and followed longitudinally. Under the authors' procedure: Nucleated cell counts were estimated from reference gene primer amplification. Generated by immunoSEQ multiplex PCR, the TCRdb table keeps only in-frame clones and is missing some. V, J and clone size derive from that table, while D and trimming were established from the DNA sequence. The sample consists of 350,000 to 450,000 clones, around 87% of them appearing once. Sequencing was performed on peripheral blood. This clonotype originated in a woman in her sixties or seventies with COVID-19, enrolled during active disease.

The CDR3 DNA sequence: TGTGCCAGCAGCTTGGGGGGACTAGCGGTGAACACCGGGGAGCTGTTTTTT. Protein sequence: CASSLGGLAVNTGELFF. The chain joins TRBV5-5 to TRBJ2-2; the match to TRBD2 covers 11 bases. The V segment lost 0 bases and the J segment 1 base; nucleotides outside the gene matches: 2. Per the germline V gene, CDR1 is SGHKS and CDR2 is YYEKEE (reference sequence). The CDR3 consists of 17 residues.